These 17 T cell receptor beta chains were sequenced from one sample in a study of human T cells and chemical hapten exposure. MiXCR was run by TCRdb on the RACE reads, yielding one entry per CDR3 protein. Of under 200,000 distinct CDR3 sequences in the sample, about 27% were seen once. Stated time point: patch test 3, about 24 weeks after DPC sensitization. Treatment here: therapeutic diphenylcyclopropenone sensitization with weekly scalp DPC. The specimen was whole blood, collected in connection with sensitization to the hapten diphenylcyclopropenone (DPC). The receptors shown here come from a woman between 18 and 29 years old with alopecia areata. Some clones in this sample may be carry-over from other donors' samples.

This clonotype has more than one count but fewer than ten. The chain carries TRBV5-1 and TRBJ2-7; weak D call: TRBD1 (7 bases). The V gene's germline CDR1 is SGHRS and CDR2 YFSETQ. The CDR3 is made up of 13 amino acids. V gave up 6 bases and J gave up 1 base, with 11 bases separating them. The CDR3 nucleotides are TGCGCCAGCACCAGGGGGGCTTCCTACGAGCAGTACTTC. It codes for CASTRGASYEQYF.

The table lists this clonotype with a few counts. The V gene is TRBV29-1, the J gene TRBJ1-2, with TRBD1 identical over 9 bases. The junction had 9 bases not matched to a gene; V was cut back by 6 bases and J by 4 bases. Germline CDR1 and CDR2: SQVTM and ANQGSEA. This CDR3 region has 14 residues. This CDR3 is CSVPSGTGTYGYTF. The CDR3, as DNA: TGCAGCGTCCCCAGCGGGACAGGGACCTATGGCTACACCTTC.

This chain links TRBV9 with TRBJ1-6; D possibly corresponds to TRBD1 (5 bases). CDR1 is SGDLS, CDR2 YYNGEE, per germline. The ends were cut back, 4 bases at V and 5 bases at J, with 13 bases in the middle. The CDR3 loop spans 15 amino acids. The CDR3 nucleotides are TGTGCCAGCAGCCCAATCGGGGGGGATAATTCACCCCTCCACTTT. Amino acid sequence: CASSPIGGDNSPLHF.

This chain connects TRBV2 to TRBJ2-7; possible D gene TRBD1, 6 bases. Germline CDR1 and CDR2: SNHLY and FYNNEI. The CDR3 is 15 residues long. V lost 7 bases and J 5 bases, leaving 21 bases between the germline ends. The chain's CDR3 is CASKGGRGPLNEQYF. CDR3 DNA sequence: TGTGCCAGCAAGGGCGGCAGGGGACCTCTGAACGAGCAGTACTTC.

The V call is TRBV15, the J call TRBJ2-5; D unresolved. Trimming shortened V by 3 bases and J by 6 bases, and 11 bases separated the two germline ends. In germline, CDR1 is LNHNV, CDR2 YYDKDF (reference sequence). The CDR3 consists of 13 residues. In nucleotides, the CDR3 is TGTGCCACCAGCAGCGAGGACGGGCAGACCCAGTACTTC. This sequence encodes CATSSEDGQTQYF.

The chain recombines TRBV5-1 with TRBJ2-3; 8 bases agree with TRBD2. Germline CDR1 reads SGHRS; CDR2 reads YFSETQ. The CDR3 runs to 16 residues. V was pared by 3 bases and J by 2 bases, with 8 bases of the junction left unmatched. This chain's CDR3 is CASSSFGGETTDTQYF. The CDR3 bases are TGCGCCAGCAGCTCGTTCGGGGGGGAGACCACAGATACGCAGTATTTT.

DNA of the CDR3: TGCAGTGCTAGAGATTCAGGAGGTCCCTCCTACGAGCAGTACTTC. This gives the protein CSARDSGGPSYEQYF. The rearrangement uses TRBV20-1 and TRBJ2-7; the D gene is possibly TRBD2 (5 bases). From germline, CDR1 is DFQATT and CDR2 SNEGSKA (reference sequence). The CDR3 length is 15 residues. V dropped 0 bases and J dropped 0 bases, with 12 bases sitting between them.

The CDR3: CASLRWDRVRDGYTF. CDR3 DNA sequence: TGTGCCAGCCTTCGTTGGGACAGGGTTAGGGACGGCTACACCTTC. The V and J genes are TRBV6-5 and TRBJ1-2; 9 bases map to TRBD1. The germline V gene has CDR1 MNHEY and CDR2 SVGAGI. This CDR3 contains 15 residues. The V and J ends lost 8 bases and 8 bases, in that order; junction bases with no gene match: 15.

The chain employs TRBV29-1 and TRBJ2-5, with TRBD2 matching over 9 bases. The CDR3 covers 15 residues. CDR1 is SQVTM, CDR2 ANQGSEA, per germline. Trimming took 6 bases from V and 0 from J; bases not matched to a gene: 8. The CDR3 reads CSVNLGLANQETQYF. The CDR3 DNA is TGCAGCGTCAATCTCGGACTAGCGAACCAAGAGACCCAGTACTTC.

The chain joins TRBV6-2 or TRBV6-3 to TRBJ1-4; a weak D match, TRBD1 (5 bases). Per the germline V gene, CDR1 is MNHEY and CDR2 is SVGEGT. The CDR3 spans 14 residues. V was clipped by 2 bases and J by 5 bases, with 9 bases between them. The CDR3 coding sequence is TGTGCCAGCAGTTACGCCAGGGAAAATGAAAAACTGTTTTTT. This sequence encodes CASSYARENEKLFF.

This clonotype was counted only a few times. V gene TRBV7-2 combines with J gene TRBJ2-1, with a weak D call TRBD2 (6 bases). The CDR3 runs to 15 residues. V shed 8 bases and J shed 9 bases, with 23 bases lying between them. Germline CDR1 and CDR2: SGHTA and FQGNSA. CDR3 bases: TGTGCCAGCCGGGACGGGAGCAACACGGGTGGTGAGCAGTTCTTC. It codes for CASRDGSNTGGEQFF.

This clonotype turned up a few times. The gene calls are TRBV5-4 and TRBJ2-5, with TRBD2 as a possible D gene (6 bases). Germline V gene data show CDR1 as SGHNT and CDR2 as YYREEE (reference sequence). V was pared by 0 bases and J by 4 bases, with 13 bases between. The CDR3 consists of 15 residues. The CDR3 DNA follows: TGTGCCAGCAGCTTGGGAGGGGACTTTCGAGAGACCCAGTACTTC. Its protein product is CASSLGGDFRETQYF.

The CDR3 region is CASRKGPSYEQYF. DNA for the CDR3: TGCGCCAGCAGGAAGGGGCCTTCCTACGAGCAGTACTTC. The chain has TRBV5-1 and TRBJ2-7, with D possibly matching TRBD1 (5 bases). With 5 bases removed from V and 1 base from J, the gap between germline ends came to 10 bases. CDR3 length equals 13 residues. In germline, CDR1 is SGHRS, CDR2 YFSETQ.

CDR3 coding DNA: TGTGCCAGCAGCGTAGGACAGAGCCTTAACACTGAAGCTTTCTTT. Translating it yields CASSVGQSLNTEAFF. This rearrangement joins TRBV9 to TRBJ1-1, with D maybe TRBD1 (5 bases). This CDR3 contains 15 residues. The germline V and J ends were trimmed by 0 bases and 2 bases, with 11 bases remaining between them. Germline assignment: CDR1 SGDLS and CDR2 YYNGEE.

This clonotype appeared a few times. The rearrangement links TRBV29-1 to TRBJ2-1; TRBD1 matches 7 bases. The ends lost 2 bases at V and 10 bases at J; junction bases unmatched: 11. Germline assignment: CDR1 SQVTM and CDR2 ANQGSEA. The CDR3 runs to 14 residues. The CDR3 nucleotides read TGCAGCGTTGAACGGTCAGGGGGATTCGACGAGCAGTTCTTC. This gives the protein CSVERSGGFDEQFF.

This clonotype showed up just a few times. The CDR3 DNA reads TGTGCCAGCAGCTTAGACGGCAGGGCTTATGGCTACACCTTC. Encoded protein: CASSLDGRAYGYTF. The V call is TRBV7-2, the J call TRBJ1-2; D may be TRBD1 (5 bases). The V gene lost 1 base and the J gene lost 5 bases, with 11 bases spanning the gap. The CDR3 loop spans 14 amino acids. Germline lookup yields CDR1 SGHTA and CDR2 FQGNSA. The complete variable domain, with remaining parts taken from reference TRBV7-2 and TRBJ1-2, reads GAGVSQSPSNKVTEKGKDVELRCDPISGHTALYWYRQSLGQGLEFLIYFQGNSAPDKSGLPSDRFSAERTGGSVSTLTIQRTQQEDSAVYLCASSLDGRAYGYTFGSGTRLTVV.

V usage is TRBV7-2 and J usage is TRBJ2-1; TRBD2 matches at 13 bases. The CDR3 loop spans 18 amino acids. Trimming at V came to 1 base and at J to 1 base, leaving 4 bases not matched to a gene. From germline, CDR1 is SGHTA and CDR2 FQGNSA. CDR3 residues: CASSLGLAGGMSYNEQFF. The CDR3 DNA is TGTGCCAGCAGCTTAGGACTAGCGGGAGGTATGTCCTACAATGAGCAGTTCTTC.